One and the same sample provided the 24 T cell receptor beta chains below, sequenced in a study of cytomegalovirus exposure and HLA in healthy donors. The PCR contained 60 Vbeta and 13 Jbeta primers. Measured with immunoSEQ multiplex PCR; TCRdb has only the in-frame clones, and not every one. The data contain 85,000 to 120,000 clones, about 69% of them seen just once; the ten biggest clones take up around 5%. The specimen sequenced was PBMCs. The receptor source for this set is a human donor in good health.

Only a few counts were recorded for this clone. V and J are TRBV10-3 and TRBJ2-2, with 7 bases matching TRBD2. V lost 3 bases to trimming and J lost 5 bases; unmatched junction nucleotides: 6. The CDR3 contains 15 residues. The germline V gene has CDR1 ENHRY and CDR2 SYGVKD. CDR3 nucleotides: TGTGCCATCAGTGATCCCCGAGCGGGGACCGGGGAGCTGTTTTTT. Protein: CAISDPRAGTGELFF.

The CDR3 reads CASSPHRVEQYF. The CDR3 nucleotides are TGTGCCAGCAGCCCCCACAGGGTCGAGCAGTACTTC. This chain links TRBV11-2 with TRBJ2-7, with a weak D call TRBD1 (6 bases). V was shortened by 5 bases and J by 6 bases, with 11 bases between the two germline ends. Germline V gene sequence: CDR1 SGHAT, CDR2 FQNNGV. The CDR3 extends over 12 amino acids.

V is TRBV27 and J is TRBJ2-7; 7 nucleotides align to TRBD2. The germline V gene has CDR1 MNHEY and CDR2 SMNVEV (reference sequence). With 3 bases clipped from V and 7 bases from J, the junction kept 12 bases outside the gene matches. The CDR3 covers 15 residues. The CDR3 spells CASSLYVAGDGEQYF. DNA for the CDR3: TGTGCCAGCAGTTTGTATGTGGCGGGAGATGGGGAGCAGTACTTC.

V usage is TRBV19 and J usage is TRBJ1-5; 10 bases are shared with TRBD1. V dropped 5 bases and J dropped 3; count of bases not matched to a gene: 4. Germline V gene data show CDR1 as LNHDA and CDR2 as SQIVND (reference sequence). This CDR3 comprises 15 residues. The CDR3 here is CASSYGTGVNQPQHF. In DNA form, the CDR3 reads TGTGCCAGTAGTTACGGGACAGGGGTCAATCAGCCCCAGCATTTT. Supplemented by reference TRBV19 and TRBJ1-5, the full variable domain reads DGGITQSPKYLFRKEGQNVTLSCEQNLNHDAMYWYRQDPGQGLRLIYYSQIVNDFQKGDIAEGYSVSREKKESFPLTVTSAQKNPTAFYLCASSYGTGVNQPQHFGDGTRLSIL.

The CDR3 region has the DNA TGTGCCAGCAGCCCGGGGGGAGCAGCTTTCTTT. It codes for CASSPGGAAFF. The chain combines TRBV6-5 with TRBJ1-1, with TRBD1 as a possible D gene (5 bases). Germline V gene lookup returns CDR1 MNHEY and CDR2 SVGAGI. The CDR3 is 11 amino acids. V was pared by 6 bases and J by 10 bases, with 12 bases between.

The sample holds a few counts of this clone. The chain uses TRBV11-2 and TRBJ2-7; tentative D call: TRBD2 (5 bases). Germline V gives CDR1 SGHAT, CDR2 FQNNGV. The V end was cut by 5 bases, the J end by 4 bases, with 27 bases between. The CDR3 extends over 18 amino acids. This chain's CDR3 is CASSPINRRLGDGYEQYF. The CDR3 nucleotides read TGTGCCAGCAGCCCCATCAATCGACGTTTGGGAGATGGTTACGAGCAGTACTTC.

As concerns this clone: Other nucleotide sequences from this sample produce the same CDR3. The chain links TRBV5-1 to TRBJ2-5; 10 bases map to TRBD2. This CDR3 region has 17 residues. Germline V lookup: CDR1 SGHRS, CDR2 YFSETQ. V lost 3 bases to trimming and J lost 3 bases; unmatched junction nucleotides: 11. The DNA of the CDR3 is TGCGCCAGCAGCTCACGCATGGTAGCGGGAGGTGAAGAGACCCAGTACTTC. Translated: CASSSRMVAGGEETQYF.

This clone was observed once. J is TRBJ2-7 and V is TRBV5-1; D is ambiguous. In germline, CDR1 is SGHRS, CDR2 YFSETQ. The CDR3 runs 14 residues. V was cut by 0 bases and J by 8 bases, with 15 bases left in between. The CDR3 sequence: CASSLEQTAPKQYF. The CDR3 nucleotides are TGCGCCAGCAGCTTGGAACAGACCGCACCTAAGCAGTACTTC. The variable domain in full, with the rest retrieved from reference TRBV5-1 and TRBJ2-7, is KAGVTQTPRYLIKTRGQQVTLSCSPISGHRSVSWYQQTPGQGLQFLFEYFSETQRNKGNFPGRFSGRQFSNSRSEMNVSTLELGDSALYLCASSLEQTAPKQYFGPGTRLTVT.

The gene calls are TRBV9 and TRBJ2-2, with D hard to call. With 2 bases removed from V and 6 bases from J, the gap between germline ends came to 8 bases. The CDR3 spans 13 residues. From germline, CDR1 is SGDLS and CDR2 YYNGEE. The CDR3 here is CASSVELSGELFF. The CDR3 DNA sequence: TGTGCCAGCAGCGTTGAGTTGTCCGGGGAGCTGTTTTTT.

This chain uses TRBV4-1 with TRBJ2-5; D perhaps matches TRBD2 (7 bases). This CDR3 is 15 amino acids long. V was clipped by 0 bases and J by 5 bases, with 13 bases between them. Per the germline V gene, CDR1 is MGHRA and CDR2 is YSYEKL. The CDR3 bases are TGCGCCAGCAGCCAAGAATGGGGGGGCGCGGAGACCCAGTACTTC. Translation: CASSQEWGGAETQYF.

V is TRBV14 and J is TRBJ2-5; no clear D gene. V gave up 1 base and J gave up 4 bases, with 13 bases separating them. CDR3 size: 15 residues. CDR1 is SGHDN and CDR2 is FVKESK in the germline V gene. Written as DNA, the CDR3 is TGTGCCAGCAGCCAAGGGTTGGGCACGGTAGAGACCCAGTACTTC. Amino acid sequence: CASSQGLGTVETQYF.

The chain employs TRBV27 and TRBJ2-5; 7 bases map to TRBD2. CDR3 length: 15 residues. Per germline, CDR1 MNHEY and CDR2 SMNVEV (reference sequence). The junction had 8 bases not matched to a gene; V was cut back by 6 bases and J by 1 base. The CDR3 region is CASRNLAALQETQYF. The CDR3 bases are TGTGCCAGCAGGAATCTAGCGGCCCTCCAAGAGACCCAGTACTTC.

This chain uses TRBV7-8 with TRBJ2-1; 10 nucleotides agree with TRBD2. The trim removed 2 bases at V and 5 bases at J, leaving 6 bases unmatched. Germline V gene sequence: CDR1 SGHVS, CDR2 FQNEAQ. This CDR3 has 16 amino acids. This chain's CDR3 is CASSLRPSGSNNEQFF. The DNA of the CDR3 is TGTGCCAGCAGCTTAAGGCCTAGCGGGAGTAACAATGAGCAGTTCTTC.

This chain connects TRBV15 to TRBJ2-1; TRBD2 aligns across 15 bases. The CDR3 covers 16 residues. Germline V gives CDR1 LNHNV, CDR2 YYDKDF (reference sequence). J gave up 7 bases and V 5 bases, and 6 bases lay outside the gene matches. Here the CDR3 reads CATSALGTSGRNEQFF. In DNA form, the CDR3 reads TGTGCCACCAGCGCCCTCGGGACTAGCGGGAGGAATGAGCAGTTCTTC. The complete variable domain, with remaining parts taken from reference TRBV15 and TRBJ2-1, reads DAMVIQNPRYQVTQFGKPVTLSCSQTLNHNVMYWYQQKSSQAPKLLFHYYDKDFNNEADTPDNFQSRRPNTSFCFLDIRSPGLGDTAMYLCATSALGTSGRNEQFFGPGTRLTVL.

CDR3 DNA sequence: TGCGCCAGCACTTTACTAGCGGGAGACAATGAGCAGTTCTTC. Protein product: CASTLLAGDNEQFF. The genes are TRBV5-1 and TRBJ2-1, with 11 bases identical to TRBD2. Germline V gene data show CDR1 as SGHRS and CDR2 as YFSETQ. This CDR3 contains 14 residues. V lost 6 bases, J lost 5 bases, and 4 bases stayed unmatched.

The chain recombines TRBV7-9 with TRBJ2-1, with 8 bases that match TRBD2. The CDR3 totals 15 residues. The germline CDR1 and CDR2 sequences are SEHNR and FQNEAQ (reference sequence). V shed 5 bases and J 8 bases; nucleotides not matched to a gene: 11. The CDR3 DNA is TGTGCCAGCAGCCCCCCGCCGGGAGGGTTCGATGAGCAGTTCTTC. This sequence encodes CASSPPPGGFDEQFF.

CDR3 DNA: TGCAGCGTTGAGGGAGGGGCTAACTATGGCTACACCTTC. The encoded protein is CSVEGGANYGYTF. The gene calls are TRBV29-1 and TRBJ1-2, with D maybe TRBD1 (5 bases). V lost 3 bases to trimming and J lost 0 bases, with 8 bases between them. CDR1 and CDR2 from the germline V gene are SQVTM and ANQGSEA. This CDR3 comprises 13 residues.

This clone turned up a few times. The chain combines TRBV7-9 with TRBJ2-3, with 14 bases aligning to TRBD2. Germline V gene data show CDR1 as SEHNR and CDR2 as FQNEAQ (reference sequence). V lost 5 bases to trimming and J lost 2 bases; unmatched junction nucleotides: 6. The CDR3 runs 17 residues. The CDR3 DNA is TGTGCCAGCAGCGTCGGACTAGCGGGAGGTCCCACAGATACGCAGTATTTT. Its protein is CASSVGLAGGPTDTQYF.

The chain is built from TRBV19 and TRBJ2-1; D ambiguous. The germline gives CDR1 LNHDA, CDR2 SQIVND (reference sequence). V was shortened by 5 bases and J by 7 bases, with 15 bases between the two germline ends. There are 14 residues in the CDR3. The CDR3 reads CASSAALLQNEQFF. The CDR3 bases are TGTGCCAGTAGTGCGGCCCTTCTTCAGAATGAGCAGTTCTTC.

Only a few counts were recorded for this clone. This CDR3 reads CASSNPPGNQPQHF. The CDR3 region has the DNA TGTGCCAGTAGCAACCCCCCAGGGAATCAGCCCCAGCATTTT. The genes are TRBV19 and TRBJ1-5, with TRBD1 as a possible D gene (5 bases). Trimming pared 6 bases from V and 4 bases from J, leaving 13 bases between. Germline V gene sequence: CDR1 LNHDA, CDR2 SQIVND (reference sequence). The CDR3 length is 14 residues.

V gene TRBV19 combines with J gene TRBJ1-1; TRBD1 aligns across 7 bases. Germline CDR1 reads LNHDA; CDR2 reads SQIVND (reference sequence). CDR3 size: 12 residues. The V gene end was trimmed by 1 base and the J gene end by 10 bases; junction bases not matched to a gene: 3. The CDR3 DNA is TGTGCCAGTAGTATAGCCGGACAGGCAGCTTTCTTT. Translated, it gives CASSIAGQAAFF.

The rearrangement links TRBV30 to TRBJ1-2; D call uncertain. The CDR3 is made up of 12 amino acids. V dropped 3 bases and J dropped 8 bases, with 13 bases sitting between them. CDR1 and CDR2 (germline): GTSNPN, SVGIG (reference sequence). CDR3 nucleotides: TGTGCCTGGAGGGGTCCCGCGGGGGGCTACACCTTC. This sequence encodes CAWRGPAGGYTF. Supplemented by reference TRBV30 and TRBJ1-2, the full variable domain reads SQTIHQWPATLVQPVGSPLSLECTVEGTSNPNLYWYRQAAGRGLQLLFYSVGIGQISSEVPQNLSASRPQDRQFILSSKKLLLSDSGFYLCAWRGPAGGYTFGSGTRLTVV.

This clone was counted a few times. This chain connects TRBV9 to TRBJ2-2; D not certain. CDR3 size: 16 residues. The germline V gene has CDR1 SGDLS and CDR2 YYNGEE. Deletions cut 0 bases from V and 0 bases from J, with 9 bases between. CDR3 sequence reads: CASSVERRANTGELFF. CDR3 bases: TGTGCCAGCAGCGTAGAAAGACGGGCGAACACCGGGGAGCTGTTTTTT.

This chain joins TRBV27 and TRBJ1-2; D is ambiguous. This CDR3 has 13 residues. Between the trimmed V and J ends, which lost 4 bases and 3 bases, there was a span of 9 bases. Germline values: CDR1 MNHEY, CDR2 SMNVEV (reference sequence). The CDR3 region is CASSSAMDYGYTF. The CDR3, as DNA: TGTGCCAGCAGTTCAGCGATGGACTATGGCTACACCTTC.